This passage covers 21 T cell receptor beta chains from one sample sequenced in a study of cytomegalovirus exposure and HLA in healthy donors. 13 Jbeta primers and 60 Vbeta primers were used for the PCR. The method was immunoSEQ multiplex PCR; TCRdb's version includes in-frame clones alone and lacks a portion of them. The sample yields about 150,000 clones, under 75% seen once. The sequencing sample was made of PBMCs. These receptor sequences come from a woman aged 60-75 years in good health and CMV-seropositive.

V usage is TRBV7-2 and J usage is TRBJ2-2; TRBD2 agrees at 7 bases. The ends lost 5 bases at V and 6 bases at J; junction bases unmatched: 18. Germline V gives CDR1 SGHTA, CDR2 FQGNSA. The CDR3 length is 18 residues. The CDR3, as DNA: TGTGCCAGCAGCCCCATCGTACCCGCGGGAGTAGGTTCCGGGGAGCTGTTTTTT. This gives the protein CASSPIVPAGVGSGELFF.

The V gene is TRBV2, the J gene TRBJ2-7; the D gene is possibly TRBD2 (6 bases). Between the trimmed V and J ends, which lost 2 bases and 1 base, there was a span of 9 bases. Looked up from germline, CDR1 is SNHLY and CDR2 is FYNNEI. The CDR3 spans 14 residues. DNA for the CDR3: TGTGCCAGCAGTGAACGGGAGAGTTCCTACGAGCAGTACTTC. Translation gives CASSERESSYEQYF.

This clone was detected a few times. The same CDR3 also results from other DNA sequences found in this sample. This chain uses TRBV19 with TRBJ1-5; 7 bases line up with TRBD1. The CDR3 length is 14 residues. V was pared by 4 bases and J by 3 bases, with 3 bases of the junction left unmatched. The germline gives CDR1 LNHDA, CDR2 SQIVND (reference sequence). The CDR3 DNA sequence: TGTGCCAGTAGTAGTGACAGGGTCAATCAGCCCCAGCATTTT. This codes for CASSSDRVNQPQHF.

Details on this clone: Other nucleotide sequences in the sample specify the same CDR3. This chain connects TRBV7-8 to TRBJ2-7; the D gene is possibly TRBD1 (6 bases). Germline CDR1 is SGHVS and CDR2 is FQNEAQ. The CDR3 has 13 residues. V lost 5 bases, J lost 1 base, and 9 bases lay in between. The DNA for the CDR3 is TGTGCCAGCAGCCTTGACAGGTCCTACGAGCAGTACTTC. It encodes CASSLDRSYEQYF.

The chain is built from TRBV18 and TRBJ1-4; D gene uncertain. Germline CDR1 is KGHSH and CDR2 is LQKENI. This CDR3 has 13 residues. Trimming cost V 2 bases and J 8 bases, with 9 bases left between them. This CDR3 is CASSPGREEKLFF. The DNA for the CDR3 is TGTGCCAGCTCACCAGGGAGGGAAGAAAAACTGTTTTTT. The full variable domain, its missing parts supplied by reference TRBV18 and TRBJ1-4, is NAGVMQNPRHLVRRRGQEARLRCSPMKGHSHVYWYRQLPEEGLKFMVYLQKENIIDESGMPKERFSAEFPKEGPSILRIQQVVRGDSAAYFCASSPGREEKLFFGSGTQLSVL.

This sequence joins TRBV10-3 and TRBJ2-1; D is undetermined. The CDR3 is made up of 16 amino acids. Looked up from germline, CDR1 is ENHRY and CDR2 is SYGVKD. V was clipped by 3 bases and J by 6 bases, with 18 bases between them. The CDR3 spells CAISELSIPSPNEQFF. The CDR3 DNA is TGTGCCATCAGTGAACTATCGATACCCTCCCCCAATGAGCAGTTCTTC.

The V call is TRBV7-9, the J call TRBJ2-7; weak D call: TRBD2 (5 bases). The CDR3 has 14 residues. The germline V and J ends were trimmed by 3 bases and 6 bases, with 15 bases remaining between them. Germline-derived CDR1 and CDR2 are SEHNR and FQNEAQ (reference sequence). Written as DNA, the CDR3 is TGTGCCAGCAGCTTCGGGATAAGTTCGGGCGAGCAGTACTTC. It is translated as CASSFGISSGEQYF.

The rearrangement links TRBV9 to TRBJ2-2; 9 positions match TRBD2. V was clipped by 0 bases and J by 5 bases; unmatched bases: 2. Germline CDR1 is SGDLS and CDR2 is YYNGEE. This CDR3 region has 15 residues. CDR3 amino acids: CASSVVGLATGELFF. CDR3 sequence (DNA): TGTGCCAGCAGCGTAGTGGGACTAGCAACCGGGGAGCTGTTTTTT.

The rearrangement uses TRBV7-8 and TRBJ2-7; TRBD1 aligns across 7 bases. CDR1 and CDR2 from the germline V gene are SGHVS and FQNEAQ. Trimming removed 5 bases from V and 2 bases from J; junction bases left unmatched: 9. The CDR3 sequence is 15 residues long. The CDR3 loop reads CASSLQGQSAYEQYF. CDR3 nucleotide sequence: TGTGCCAGCAGCCTTCAGGGACAGTCGGCCTACGAGCAGTACTTC.

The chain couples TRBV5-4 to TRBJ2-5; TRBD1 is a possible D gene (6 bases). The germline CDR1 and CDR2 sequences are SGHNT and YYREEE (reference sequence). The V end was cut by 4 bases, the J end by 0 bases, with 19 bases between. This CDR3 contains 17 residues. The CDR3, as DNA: TGTGCCAGCAGCGCGCCCCGGGACAACTTGTACCAAGAGACCCAGTACTTC. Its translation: CASSAPRDNLYQETQYF. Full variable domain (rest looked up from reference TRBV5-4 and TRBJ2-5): ETGVTQSPTHLIKTRGQQVTLRCSSQSGHNTVSWYQQALGQGPQFIFQYYREEENGRGNFPPRFSGLQFPNYSSELNVNALELDDSALYLCASSAPRDNLYQETQYFGPGTRLLVL.

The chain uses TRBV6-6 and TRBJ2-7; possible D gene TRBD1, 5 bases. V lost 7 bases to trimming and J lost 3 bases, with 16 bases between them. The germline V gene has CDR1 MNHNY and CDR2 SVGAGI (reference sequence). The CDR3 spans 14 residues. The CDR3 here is CASMGPAVGYEQYF. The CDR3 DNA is TGTGCCAGCATGGGGCCTGCGGTGGGCTACGAGCAGTACTTC.

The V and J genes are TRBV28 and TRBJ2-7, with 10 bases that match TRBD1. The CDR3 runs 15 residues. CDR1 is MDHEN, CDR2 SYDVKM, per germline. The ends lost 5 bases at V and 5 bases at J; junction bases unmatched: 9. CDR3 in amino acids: CASSVTGQGPDEQYF. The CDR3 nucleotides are TGTGCCAGCAGTGTAACGGGACAGGGGCCTGACGAGCAGTACTTC.

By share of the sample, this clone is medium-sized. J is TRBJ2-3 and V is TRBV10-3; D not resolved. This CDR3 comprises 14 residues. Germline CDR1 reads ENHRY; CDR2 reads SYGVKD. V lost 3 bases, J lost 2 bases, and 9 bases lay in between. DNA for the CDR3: TGTGCCATCAGTGATAACTCTTACACAGATACGCAGTATTTT. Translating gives CAISDNSYTDTQYF.

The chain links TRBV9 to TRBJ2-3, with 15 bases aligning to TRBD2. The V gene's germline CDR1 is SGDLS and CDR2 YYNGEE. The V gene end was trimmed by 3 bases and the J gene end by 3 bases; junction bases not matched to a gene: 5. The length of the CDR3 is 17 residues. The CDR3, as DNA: TGTGCCAGCAGCGCGGGACTAGCGGGAGGTGGGACAGATACGCAGTATTTT. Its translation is CASSAGLAGGGTDTQYF.

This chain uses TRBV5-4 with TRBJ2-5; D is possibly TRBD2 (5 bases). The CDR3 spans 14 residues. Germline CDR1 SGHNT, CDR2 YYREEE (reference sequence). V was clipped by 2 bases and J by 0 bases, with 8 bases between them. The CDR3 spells CASSLRGYQETQYF. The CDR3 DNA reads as TGTGCCAGCAGCTTAAGAGGGTACCAAGAGACCCAGTACTTC. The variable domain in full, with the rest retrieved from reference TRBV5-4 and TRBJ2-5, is ETGVTQSPTHLIKTRGQQVTLRCSSQSGHNTVSWYQQALGQGPQFIFQYYREEENGRGNFPPRFSGLQFPNYSSELNVNALELDDSALYLCASSLRGYQETQYFGPGTRLLVL.

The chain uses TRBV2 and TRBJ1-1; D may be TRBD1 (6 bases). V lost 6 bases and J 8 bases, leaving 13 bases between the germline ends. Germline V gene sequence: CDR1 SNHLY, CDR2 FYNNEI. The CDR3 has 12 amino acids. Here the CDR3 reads CASRGAGPEAFF. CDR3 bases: TGTGCCAGCAGGGGGGCGGGCCCCGAAGCTTTCTTT. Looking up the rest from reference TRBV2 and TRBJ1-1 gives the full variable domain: EPEVTQTPSHQVTQMGQEVILRCVPISNHLYFYWYRQILGQKVEFLVSFYNNEISEKSEIFDDQFSVERPDGSNFTLKIRSTKLEDSAMYFCASRGAGPEAFFGQGTRLTVV.

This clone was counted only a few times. The CDR3 bases are TGTGCCAGCACTATGACAGCTTTAGCTGGAAACACCATATATTTT. Translating it yields CASTMTALAGNTIYF. The rearrangement joins TRBV28 to TRBJ1-3; TRBD1 might be the D (5 bases). This CDR3 has 15 amino acids. Germline V gene data show CDR1 as MDHEN and CDR2 as SYDVKM. The V end lost 7 bases, the J end lost 2 bases, and 15 bases lay between the germline ends.

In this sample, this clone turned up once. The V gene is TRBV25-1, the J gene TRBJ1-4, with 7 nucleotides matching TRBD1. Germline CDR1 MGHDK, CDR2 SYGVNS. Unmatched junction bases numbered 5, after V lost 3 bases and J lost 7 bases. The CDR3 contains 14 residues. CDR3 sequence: CASSDTGEGEKLFF. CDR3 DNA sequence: TGTGCCAGCAGTGATACAGGGGAAGGTGAAAAACTGTTTTTT.

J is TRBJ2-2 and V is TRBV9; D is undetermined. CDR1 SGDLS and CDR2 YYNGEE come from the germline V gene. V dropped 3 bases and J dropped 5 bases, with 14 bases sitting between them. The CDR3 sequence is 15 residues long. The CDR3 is CASSGRVGTTGELFF. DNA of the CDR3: TGTGCCAGCAGCGGCCGGGTCGGAACTACCGGGGAGCTGTTTTTT.

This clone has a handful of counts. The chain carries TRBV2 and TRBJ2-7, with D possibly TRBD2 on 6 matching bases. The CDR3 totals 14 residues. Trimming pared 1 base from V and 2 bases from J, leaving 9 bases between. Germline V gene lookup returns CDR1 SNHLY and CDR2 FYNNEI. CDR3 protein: CASSEDGGTYEQYF. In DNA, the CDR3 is TGTGCCAGCAGTGAAGATGGCGGGACCTACGAGCAGTACTTC.

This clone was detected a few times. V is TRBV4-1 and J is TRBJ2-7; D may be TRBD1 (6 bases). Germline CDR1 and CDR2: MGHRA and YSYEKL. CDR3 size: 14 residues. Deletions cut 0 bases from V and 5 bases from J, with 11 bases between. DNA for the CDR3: TGCGCCAGCAGCCAAGACACAGGGACCGACGAGCAGTACTTC. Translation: CASSQDTGTDEQYF.